The entry that follows covers one T cell receptor beta chain sequence. The data were taken from a study of blood T cell repertoires in COVID-19. As for the study in general: Samples of COVID-19 (acute and convalescent) were obtained from the United States, Italy and Spain.

With V trimmed by 5 bases and J by 2 bases, 14 bases remained unmatched. The CDR3 covers 18 residues. The V gene's germline CDR1 is SQVTM and CDR2 ANQGSEA. Generated by immunoSEQ multiplex PCR, the TCRdb table keeps only in-frame clones and is missing some. This sample yields roughly 75,000 clones, of which 75% to 90% are seen a single time; 6% to 6.5% belongs to the top ten. Seattle cases were enrolled at active infection and followed longitudinally. The sample comprised peripheral blood. The chain couples TRBV29-1 to TRBJ2-5; TRBD2 aligns across 13 bases. This clonotype was obtained from a man older than 75 with COVID-19, enrolled during active disease. The CDR3 DNA follows: TGCAGCGTTAAAGGGACTAGCGGGGACCCAACATTTCAAGAGACCCAGTACTTC. Translation: CSVKGTSGDPTFQETQYF.